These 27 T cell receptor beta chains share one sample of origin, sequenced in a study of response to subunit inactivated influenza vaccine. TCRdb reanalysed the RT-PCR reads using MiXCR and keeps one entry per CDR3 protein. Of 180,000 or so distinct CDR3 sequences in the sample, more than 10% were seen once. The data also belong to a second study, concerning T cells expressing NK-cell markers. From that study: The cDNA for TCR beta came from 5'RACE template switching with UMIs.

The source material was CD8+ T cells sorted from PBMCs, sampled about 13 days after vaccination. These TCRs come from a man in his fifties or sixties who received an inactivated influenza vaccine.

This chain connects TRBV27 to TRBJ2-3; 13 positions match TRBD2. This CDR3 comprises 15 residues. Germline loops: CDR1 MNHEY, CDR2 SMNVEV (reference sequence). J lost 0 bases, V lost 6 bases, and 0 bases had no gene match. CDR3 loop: CASRGLAGSTDTQYF. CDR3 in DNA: TGTGCCAGCAGGGGACTAGCGGGAAGCACAGATACGCAGTATTTT.

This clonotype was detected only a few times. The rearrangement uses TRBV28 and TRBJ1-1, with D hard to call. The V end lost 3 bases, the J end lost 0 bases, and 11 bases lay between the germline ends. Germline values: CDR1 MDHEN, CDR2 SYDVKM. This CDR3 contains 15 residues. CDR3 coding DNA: TGTGCCAGCAGTTTGGTTGGGGAAGTGAACACTGAAGCTTTCTTT. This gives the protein CASSLVGEVNTEAFF.

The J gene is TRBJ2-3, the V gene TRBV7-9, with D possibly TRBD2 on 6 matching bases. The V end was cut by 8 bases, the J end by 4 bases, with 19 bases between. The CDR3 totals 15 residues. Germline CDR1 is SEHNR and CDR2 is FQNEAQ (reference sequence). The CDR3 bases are TGTGCCAGCCAAGTTGTTGGGAGGCGACCAGATACGCAGTATTTT. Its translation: CASQVVGRRPDTQYF.

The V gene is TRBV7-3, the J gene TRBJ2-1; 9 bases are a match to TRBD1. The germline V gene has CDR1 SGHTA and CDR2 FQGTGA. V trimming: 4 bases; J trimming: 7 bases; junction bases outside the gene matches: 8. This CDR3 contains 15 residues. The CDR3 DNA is TGTGCCAGCAGCTCCGGGACAGGGATTTTGAATGAGCAGTTCTTC. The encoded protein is CASSSGTGILNEQFF.

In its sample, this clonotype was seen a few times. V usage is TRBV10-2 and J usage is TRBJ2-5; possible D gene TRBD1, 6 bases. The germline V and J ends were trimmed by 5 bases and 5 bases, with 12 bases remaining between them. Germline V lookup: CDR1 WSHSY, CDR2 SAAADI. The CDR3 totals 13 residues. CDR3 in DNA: TGCGCCAGCAGTACGGATAGGGGGGAGACCCAGTACTTC. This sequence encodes CASSTDRGETQYF.

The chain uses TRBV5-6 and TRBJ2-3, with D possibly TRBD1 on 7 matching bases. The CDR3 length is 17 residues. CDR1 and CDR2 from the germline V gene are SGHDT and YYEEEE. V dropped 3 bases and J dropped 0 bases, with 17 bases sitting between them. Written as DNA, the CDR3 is TGTGCCAGCAGCTCTCACGGCGGGACAGAGAGCACAGATACGCAGTATTTT. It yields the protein CASSSHGGTESTDTQYF.

This CDR3 reads CASSDSGDEDEKLFF. The DNA for the CDR3 is TGTGCCAGCAGTGATTCAGGGGATGAGGATGAAAAACTGTTTTTT. The chain employs TRBV6-2 or TRBV6-3 and TRBJ1-4, with D tentatively TRBD1 (6 bases). Trimming took off 5 bases at V and 6 bases at J, with 16 bases between the two ends. Per the germline V gene, CDR1 is MNHEY and CDR2 is SVGEGT. This CDR3 is built from 15 residues.

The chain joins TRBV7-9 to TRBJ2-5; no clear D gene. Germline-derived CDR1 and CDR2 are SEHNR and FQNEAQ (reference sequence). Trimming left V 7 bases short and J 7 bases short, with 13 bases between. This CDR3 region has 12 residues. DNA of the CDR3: TGTGCCAGCATAGGCGGCCCGGGGACCCAGTACTTC. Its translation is CASIGGPGTQYF.

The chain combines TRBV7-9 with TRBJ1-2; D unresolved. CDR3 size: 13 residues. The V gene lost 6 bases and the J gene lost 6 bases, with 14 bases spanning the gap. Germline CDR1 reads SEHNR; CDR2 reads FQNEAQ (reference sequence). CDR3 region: CASSLAGRNGYTF. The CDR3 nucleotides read TGTGCCAGCAGTCTCGCGGGGAGGAATGGCTACACCTTC.

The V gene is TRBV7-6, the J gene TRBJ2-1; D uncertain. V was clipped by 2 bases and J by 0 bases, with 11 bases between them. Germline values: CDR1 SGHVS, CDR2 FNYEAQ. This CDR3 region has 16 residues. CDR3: CASSLQGTISYNEQFF. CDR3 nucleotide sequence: TGTGCCAGCAGCTTACAAGGCACGATCTCCTACAATGAGCAGTTCTTC.

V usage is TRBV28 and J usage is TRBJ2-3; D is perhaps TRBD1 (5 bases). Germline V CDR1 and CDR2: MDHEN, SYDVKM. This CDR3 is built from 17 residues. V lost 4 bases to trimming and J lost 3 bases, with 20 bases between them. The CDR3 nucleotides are TGTGCCAGCAGTTCCACCCGGACCCCCAGGGAAACAGATACGCAGTATTTT. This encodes CASSSTRTPRETDTQYF.

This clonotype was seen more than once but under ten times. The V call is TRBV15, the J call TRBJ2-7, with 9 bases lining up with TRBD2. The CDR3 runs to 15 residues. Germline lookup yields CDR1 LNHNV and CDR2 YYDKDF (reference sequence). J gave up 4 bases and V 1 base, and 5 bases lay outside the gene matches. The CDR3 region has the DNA TGTGCCACCAGCAGAGTAGCGGGAGTAAAGTACGAGCAGTACTTC. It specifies CATSRVAGVKYEQYF. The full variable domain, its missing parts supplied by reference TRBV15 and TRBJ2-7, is DAMVIQNPRYQVTQFGKPVTLSCSQTLNHNVMYWYQQKSSQAPKLLFHYYDKDFNNEADTPDNFQSRRPNTSFCFLDIRSPGLGDTAMYLCATSRVAGVKYEQYFGPGTRLTVT.

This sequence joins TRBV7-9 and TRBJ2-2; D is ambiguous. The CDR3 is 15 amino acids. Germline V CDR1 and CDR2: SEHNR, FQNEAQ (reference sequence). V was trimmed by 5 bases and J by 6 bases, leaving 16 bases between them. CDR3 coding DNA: TGTGCCAGCAGCGCCCCCCTACCACTGGCCGGGGAGCTGTTTTTT. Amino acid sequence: CASSAPLPLAGELFF. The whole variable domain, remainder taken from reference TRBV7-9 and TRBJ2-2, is DTGVSQNPRHKITKRGQNVTFRCDPISEHNRLYWYRQTLGQGPEFLTYFQNEAQLEKSRLLSDRFSAERPKGSFSTLEIQRTEQGDSAMYLCASSAPLPLAGELFFGEGSRLTVL.

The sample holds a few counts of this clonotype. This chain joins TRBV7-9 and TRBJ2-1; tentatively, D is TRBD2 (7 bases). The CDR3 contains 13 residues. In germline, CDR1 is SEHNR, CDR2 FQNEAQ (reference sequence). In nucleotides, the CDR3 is TGTGCAGAAAAGGGGGGGCCGGGGAATGAGCAGTTCTTC. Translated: CAEKGGPGNEQFF.

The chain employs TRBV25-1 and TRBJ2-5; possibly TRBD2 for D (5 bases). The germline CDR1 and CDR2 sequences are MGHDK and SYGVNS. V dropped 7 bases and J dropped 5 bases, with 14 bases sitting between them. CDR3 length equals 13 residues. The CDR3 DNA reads TGTGCCAGCAAGCAGGAGTCGGGGGAGACCCAGTACTTC. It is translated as CASKQESGETQYF.

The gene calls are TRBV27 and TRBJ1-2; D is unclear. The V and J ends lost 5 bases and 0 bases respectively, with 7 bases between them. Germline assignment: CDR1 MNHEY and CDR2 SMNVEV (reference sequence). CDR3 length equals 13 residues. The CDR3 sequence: CASSPRPNYGYTF. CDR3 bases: TGTGCCAGCAGTCCGAGACCTAACTATGGCTACACCTTC.

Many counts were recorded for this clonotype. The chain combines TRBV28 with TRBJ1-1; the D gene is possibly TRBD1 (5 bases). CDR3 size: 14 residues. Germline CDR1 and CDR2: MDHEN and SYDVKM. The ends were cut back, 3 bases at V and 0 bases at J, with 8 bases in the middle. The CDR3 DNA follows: TGTGCCAGCAGTTTGGGCAGGGTGAACACTGAAGCTTTCTTT. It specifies CASSLGRVNTEAFF.

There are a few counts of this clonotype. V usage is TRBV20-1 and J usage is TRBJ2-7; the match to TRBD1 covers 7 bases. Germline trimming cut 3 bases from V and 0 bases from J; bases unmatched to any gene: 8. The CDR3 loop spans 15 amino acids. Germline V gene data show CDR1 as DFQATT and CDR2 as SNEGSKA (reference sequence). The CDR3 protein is CSASDRAVGSYEQYF. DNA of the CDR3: TGCAGTGCTAGCGACAGGGCGGTGGGCTCCTACGAGCAGTACTTC.

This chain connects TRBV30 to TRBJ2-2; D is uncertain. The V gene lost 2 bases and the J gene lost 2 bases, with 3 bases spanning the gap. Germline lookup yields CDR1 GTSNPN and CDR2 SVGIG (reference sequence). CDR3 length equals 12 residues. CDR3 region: CAWSLNTGELFF. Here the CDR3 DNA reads TGTGCCTGGAGTTTAAACACCGGGGAGCTGTTTTTT.

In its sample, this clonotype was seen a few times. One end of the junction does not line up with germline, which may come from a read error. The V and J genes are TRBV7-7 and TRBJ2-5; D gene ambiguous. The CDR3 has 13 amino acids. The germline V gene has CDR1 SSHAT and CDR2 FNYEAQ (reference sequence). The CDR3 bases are TGTGCTAGCAGCTTAGAAGGCCAAGAGACCCAGTACTTC. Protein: CASSLEGQETQYF. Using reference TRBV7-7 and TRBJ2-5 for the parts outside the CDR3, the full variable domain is GAGVSQSPRYKVTKRGQDVTLRCDPISSHATLYWYQQALGQGPEFLTYFNYEAQPDKSGLPSDRFSAERPEGSISTLTIQRTEQRDSAMYRCASSLEGQETQYFGPGTRLLVL.

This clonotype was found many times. CDR3 residues: CSVPLSGGRIYNEQFF. The CDR3 coding sequence is TGCAGCGTTCCCCTTTCTGGGGGTAGAATCTACAATGAGCAGTTCTTC. V gene TRBV29-1 combines with J gene TRBJ2-1; D tentatively reads TRBD1 or TRBD2 (5 bases each). V was clipped by 5 bases and J by 3 bases, with 20 bases between them. CDR3 length: 16 residues. Germline V lookup: CDR1 SQVTM, CDR2 ANQGSEA.

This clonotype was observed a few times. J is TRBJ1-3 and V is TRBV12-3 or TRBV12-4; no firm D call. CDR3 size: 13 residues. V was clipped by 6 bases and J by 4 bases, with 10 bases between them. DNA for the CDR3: TGTGCCAGCAGGATCGGGTTAGGAAACACCATATATTTT. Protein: CASRIGLGNTIYF.

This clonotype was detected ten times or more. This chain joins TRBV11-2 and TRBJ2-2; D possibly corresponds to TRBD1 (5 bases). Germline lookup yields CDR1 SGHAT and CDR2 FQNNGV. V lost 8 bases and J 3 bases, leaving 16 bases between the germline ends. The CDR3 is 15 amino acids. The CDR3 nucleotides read TGTGCCAGCCCTACCATTAGACAGCACACCGGGGAGCTGTTTTTT. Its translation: CASPTIRQHTGELFF.

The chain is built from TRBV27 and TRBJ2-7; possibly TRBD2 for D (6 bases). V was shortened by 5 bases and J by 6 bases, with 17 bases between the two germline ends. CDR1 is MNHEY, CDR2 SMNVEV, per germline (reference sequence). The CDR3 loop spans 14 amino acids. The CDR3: CASSPLVRGGEQYF. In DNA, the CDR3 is TGTGCCAGCAGTCCCCTTGTGAGGGGAGGCGAGCAGTACTTC.

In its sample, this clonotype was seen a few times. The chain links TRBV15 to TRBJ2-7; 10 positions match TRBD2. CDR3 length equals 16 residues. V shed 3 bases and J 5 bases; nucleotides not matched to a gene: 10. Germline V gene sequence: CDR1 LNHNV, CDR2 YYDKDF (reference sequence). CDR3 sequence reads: CATSRAKSGRAHEQYF. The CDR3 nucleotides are TGTGCCACCAGCAGGGCTAAGAGCGGGAGGGCCCACGAGCAGTACTTC.

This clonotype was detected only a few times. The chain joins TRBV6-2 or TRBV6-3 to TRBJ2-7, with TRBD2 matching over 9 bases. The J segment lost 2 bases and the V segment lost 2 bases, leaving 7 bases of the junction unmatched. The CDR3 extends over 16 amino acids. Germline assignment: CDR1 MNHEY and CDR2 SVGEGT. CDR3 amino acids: CASSYEELAGPYEQYF. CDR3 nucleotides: TGTGCCAGCAGTTACGAGGAGCTAGCGGGACCCTACGAGCAGTACTTC.

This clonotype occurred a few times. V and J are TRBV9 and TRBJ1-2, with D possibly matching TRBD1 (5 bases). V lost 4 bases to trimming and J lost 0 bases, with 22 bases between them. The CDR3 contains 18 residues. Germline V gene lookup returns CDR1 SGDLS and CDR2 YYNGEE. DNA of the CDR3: TGTGCCAGCAGCCCCTCCGGCGGGGGTTTTGGAGCTAACTATGGCTACACCTTC. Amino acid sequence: CASSPSGGGFGANYGYTF.